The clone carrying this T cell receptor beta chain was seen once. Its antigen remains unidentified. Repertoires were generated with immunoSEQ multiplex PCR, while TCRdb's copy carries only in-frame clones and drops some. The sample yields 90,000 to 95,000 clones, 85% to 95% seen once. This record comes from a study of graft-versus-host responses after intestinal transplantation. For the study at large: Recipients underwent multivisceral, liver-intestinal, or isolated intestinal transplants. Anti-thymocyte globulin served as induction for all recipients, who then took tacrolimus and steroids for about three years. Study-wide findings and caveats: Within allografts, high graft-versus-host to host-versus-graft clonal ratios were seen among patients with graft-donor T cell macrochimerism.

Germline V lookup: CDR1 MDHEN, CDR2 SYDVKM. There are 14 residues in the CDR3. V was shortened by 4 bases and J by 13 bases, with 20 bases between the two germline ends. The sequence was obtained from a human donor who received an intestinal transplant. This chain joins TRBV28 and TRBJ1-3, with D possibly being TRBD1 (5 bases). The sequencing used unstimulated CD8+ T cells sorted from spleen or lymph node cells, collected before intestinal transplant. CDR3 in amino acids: CASSWTTAGQAIYF. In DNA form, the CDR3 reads TGTGCCAGCAGTTGGACGACGGCAGGGCAAGCGATATATTTT.